A selection of T cell receptor beta chains follows, all from one sample in a study of blood T cell repertoires in COVID-19. Method: immunoSEQ multiplex PCR; TCRdb's copy keeps in-frame clones and lacks some. The sample records about 430,000 clones, 85% to 90% being singletons. Input material: PBMCs or T cells enriched from blood (not recorded which). These receptor sequences come from a man aged 25 to 40 who had recovered from COVID-19. The CDR3 runs from the conserved cysteine through the conserved F or W. The D gene is left open where the match is weak. Clone size is shown for a subset of rows, as once, few, many or a class of expanded clone.

size: -
V: TRBV10-3
D: -
J: TRBJ1-2
length: 13
DNA: TGTGCCATCTTTTCACTTTATCCGTTCGGCTACACCTTC
CDR3: CAIFSLYPFGYTF

size: -
V: TRBV4-1
D: TRBD1
J: TRBJ2-7
length: 18
DNA: TGCGCCAGCAGCCAAGCCCAGGGGGACAGGAGGCCTCTTGACGAGCAGTACTTC
CDR3: CASSQAQGDRRPLDEQYF

size: -
V: TRBV5-5
D: -
J: TRBJ2-2
length: 13
DNA: TGTGCCAGCAGCTGGGGAGGCTCCGGGGAGCTGTTTTTT
CDR3: CASSWGGSGELFF

size: -
V: TRBV20-1
D: -
J: TRBJ1-3
length: 15
DNA: TGCAGTGCTAGTCCTAGCGGCCCGTTTTTAAACACCATATATTTT
CDR3: CSASPSGPFLNTIYF

size: -
V: TRBV18
D: -
J: TRBJ1-4
length: 14
DNA: TGTGCCAGCTCACCTAGGTCAGGGGCTGAAAAACTGTTTTTT
CDR3: CASSPRSGAEKLFF

size: -
V: TRBV28
D: -
J: TRBJ1-2
length: 13
DNA: TGTGCCAGCAGTTTTGGGGAGTTTGGCGGCTACACCTTC
CDR3: CASSFGEFGGYTF

size: -
V: TRBV7-9
D: TRBD1
J: TRBJ1-5
length: 17
DNA: TGTGCCAGCAGTCGGGGACAGATTGGATATAGCAATCAGCCCCAGCATTTT
CDR3: CASSRGQIGYSNQPQHF

size: -
V: TRBV10-3
D: TRBD1
J: TRBJ1-2
length: 15
DNA: TGTGCCATCAGCCTACAAGGACAGGCGCCTTATGGCTACACCTTC
CDR3: CAISLQGQAPYGYTF

size: -
V: TRBV27
D: -
J: TRBJ2-7
length: 9
DNA: TGTGCCAGCACGGGCGAGCAGTACTTC
CDR3: CASTGEQYF

size: -
V: TRBV28
D: TRBD2
J: TRBJ2-1
length: 17
DNA: TGTGCCAGCAGTTTAAGCCCCGGGGCTAGCGGGAGGAATGAGCAGTTCTTC
CDR3: CASSLSPGASGRNEQFF

size: -
V: TRBV7-7
D: TRBD2
J: TRBJ2-5
length: 16
DNA: TGTGCTAGCAGCTTAGGGCTAGCGGAGGGGAGGGAGACCCAGTACTTC
CDR3: CASSLGLAEGRETQYF

size: -
V: TRBV5-4
D: TRBD2
J: TRBJ2-2
length: 17
DNA: TGTGCCAGCAGCCCTGACTTGGCGGGAGGGCCAGGCGGGGAGCTGTTTTTT
CDR3: CASSPDLAGGPGGELFF

size: -
V: TRBV12-5
D: -
J: TRBJ1-3
length: 15
DNA: TGTGCTAGTGGTTTGGGGGCGAGCTCTGGAAACACCATATATTTT
CDR3: CASGLGASSGNTIYF

size: -
V: TRBV18
D: -
J: TRBJ2-5
length: 16
DNA: TGTGCCAGCTCACCACCGGTCGGCGGGCGGGATGAGACCCAGTACTTC
CDR3: CASSPPVGGRDETQYF

size: -
V: TRBV28
D: TRBD1
J: TRBJ2-7
length: 13
DNA: TGTGCCAGTCTAACGGACAGGGGAGCGGAGCAGTACTTC
CDR3: CASLTDRGAEQYF

size: -
V: TRBV10-2
D: TRBD1
J: TRBJ1-6
length: 16
DNA: TGCGCCAGCAGTGAGTCGGGGACAGCGAACAAGTCACCCCTCCACTTT
CDR3: CASSESGTANKSPLHF

size: many
V: TRBV11-2
D: -
J: TRBJ2-7
length: 14
DNA: TGTGCCAGCAGCCCAACAGGACCTTTTTACGAGCAGTACTTC
CDR3: CASSPTGPFYEQYF

size: -
V: TRBV9
D: -
J: TRBJ2-1
length: 14
DNA: TGTGCCAGCAGCGTCTTTTCAAACCCTACTGAGCAGTTCTTC
CDR3: CASSVFSNPTEQFF